This TCR beta chain was sequenced in a study of T cell repertoires in cytomegalovirus infection. Study-level information: Recently identified HLA-C-restricted CMV epitopes were used, and well-studied HLA-B-restricted CMV epitopes were used as well. In public TCR beta signatures, there were indications of both CMV infection and matching HLA type.

Study results and limitations: Summed public TCR beta family frequency identified CMV carriers bearing the relevant HLA. The ex vivo response showed dominance by HLA-C-restricted CMV-specific TCR beta clonotypes.

In TCRdb, the reads were re-called with MiXCR into one record per CDR3 protein. The data show 49,000 or so distinct CDR3 sequences, roughly 18% seen once. Trimming took off 4 bases at V and 9 bases at J, with 16 bases between the two ends. Germline CDR1 reads SEHNR; CDR2 reads FQNEAQ (reference sequence). The CDR3 loop spans 14 amino acids. With regard to this clonotype: The antigen remains undetermined.

The receptor's source is a human donor in good health (CMV status not recorded). Some clones in this sample may be carry-over from other donors' samples. The rearrangement uses TRBV7-9 and TRBJ2-1, with D possibly being TRBD2 (5 bases). Sequences were derived from CD8+ T cells from cultured PBMCs, sampled from culture after CMV antigen stimulation. The CDR3 sequence is CASSWAPSGSEQFF. The CDR3 DNA reads TGTGCCAGCAGCTGGGCGCCTTCGGGAAGTGAGCAGTTCTTC.